The entry below describes one T cell receptor beta chain. The CDR3 loop spans 14 amino acids. Germline V gene sequence: CDR1 SGHTA, CDR2 FQGNSA. V shed 5 bases, J shed 6 bases, and the junction held 6 bases outside the gene matches. The PCR had 60 Vbeta and 13 Jbeta primers. The method was immunoSEQ multiplex PCR; TCRdb's version includes in-frame clones alone and lacks a portion of them. In the table there are roughly 130,000 clones, 70% to 85% of which are singletons. This sample was included in a study of cytomegalovirus exposure and HLA in healthy donors. The sample consisted of PBMCs. The chain is built from TRBV7-2 and TRBJ2-2; 7 bases map to TRBD2. The receptor was derived from a woman aged 45 to 65 in good health and CMV-seropositive. The CDR3 bases are TGTGCCAGCAGCCTAGAGGGGAGGGCCGGGGAGCTGTTTTTT. It translates to CASSLEGRAGELFF.